These T cell receptor beta chains were read from a single sample in a study of OX40 agonist ivuxolimab in advanced cancers. Measured with immunoSEQ multiplex PCR; TCRdb has only the in-frame clones, and not every one. Of roughly 69,000 clones listed, around 93% are singletons. This sample comprised CD4+ or CD8+ T cells sorted from blood, obtained in a trial of the OX40 agonist ivuxolimab. The receptors shown here come from an adult with an advanced solid tumor such as melanoma, head and neck, liver or kidney cancer. Both conserved end residues are part of each CDR3. The order of the fields is V gene, clone size, D gene, J gene, CDR3 protein, CDR3 DNA. D genes are given only for firm matches. Not all rows give a size; the values are once, few, many and, for expanded clones, a class.

TRBV6-5,NA,NA,TRBJ2-2,CASSYQGRDTGELFF,TGTGCCAGCAGTTACCAGGGTCGGGACACCGGGGAGCTGTTTTTT
TRBV7-8,NA,TRBD2,TRBJ2-1,CASSFRRLTGLADYNEQFF,TGTGCCAGCAGCTTTCGTCGACTGACGGGACTAGCGGACTACAATGAGCAGTTCTTC
TRBV5-1,NA,NA,TRBJ2-3,CASSSSTSTDTQYF,TGCGCCAGCAGCTCATCTACTAGCACAGATACGCAGTATTTT
TRBV19,NA,TRBD1,TRBJ2-1,CASSSGQGGRDEQFF,TGTGCCAGTAGTTCGGGACAGGGGGGACGGGATGAGCAGTTCTTC
TRBV19,NA,TRBD1,TRBJ1-5,CASSIGTGGGQPQHF,TGTGCCAGTAGTATAGGCACAGGGGGCGGTCAGCCCCAGCATTTT
TRBV2,NA,NA,TRBJ1-5,CASTEYVGNQPQHF,TGTGCCAGCACGGAGTACGTCGGCAATCAGCCCCAGCATTTT
TRBV9,NA,NA,TRBJ1-1,CASTTGLGNTEAFF,TGTGCCAGCACCACAGGGTTGGGGAACACTGAAGCTTTCTTT
TRBV9,once,TRBD2,TRBJ2-7,CASSVDPGLTIYEQYF,TGTGCCAGCAGCGTAGATCCGGGACTAACCATTTACGAGCAGTACTTC
TRBV30,NA,NA,TRBJ1-2,CAWRPYTF,TGTGCCTGGAGACCTTACACCTTC
TRBV5-3,NA,NA,TRBJ2-1,CARSLVARADNEQFF,TGTGCCAGAAGCTTGGTCGCTCGGGCGGACAATGAGCAGTTCTTC
TRBV14,NA,NA,TRBJ1-6,CASSQVKGSPLHF,TGTGCCAGCAGCCAAGTTAAGGGATCACCCCTCCACTTT
TRBV29-1,NA,NA,TRBJ2-7,CSVDWGSEQYF,TGCAGCGTTGACTGGGGGTCCGAGCAGTACTTC
TRBV19,NA,NA,TRBJ2-7,CASSIDPQTYEQYF,TGTGCCAGTAGTATAGATCCACAAACCTACGAGCAGTACTTC
TRBV5-1,NA,NA,TRBJ2-3,CASSYDSPPTDTQYF,TGCGCCAGCAGCTATGACAGCCCTCCGACAGATACGCAGTATTTT
TRBV6-5,NA,TRBD2,TRBJ2-1,CASRKSGRAYNEQFF,TGTGCCAGCAGGAAAAGCGGGAGGGCCTACAATGAGCAGTTCTTC
TRBV5-3,NA,TRBD1,TRBJ1-2,CASIQTGGNLRSYTF,TGTGCCAGCATCCAGACAGGGGGCAATCTCCGTAGCTACACCTTC
TRBV5-1,NA,NA,TRBJ1-3,CASSLGSGNTIYF,TGCGCCAGCAGCTTGGGAAGTGGAAACACCATATATTTT
TRBV6-6,NA,NA,TRBJ1-1,CASSYSSQGQGAFF,TGTGCCAGCAGTTACTCGAGCCAGGGGCAAGGAGCTTTCTTT
TRBV7-2,NA,NA,TRBJ1-4,CASSLTTRGSSNEKLFF,TGTGCCAGCAGCCTGACGACCCGCGGATCCTCTAATGAAAAACTGTTTTTT
TRBV29-1,NA,NA,TRBJ2-7,CSVEANSNEQYF,TGCAGCGTTGAGGCCAACTCCAACGAGCAGTACTTC
TRBV19,NA,TRBD2,TRBJ2-1,CASSVGTSGSYNEQFF,TGTGCCAGTAGTGTAGGGACTAGCGGGAGCTACAATGAGCAGTTCTTC
TRBV5-1,NA,NA,TRBJ2-3,CASRLLSSTDTQYF,TGCGCCAGCAGACTCCTATCTAGCACAGATACGCAGTATTTT
TRBV11-2,NA,NA,TRBJ1-2,CASSLEYQYGYTF,TGTGCCAGCAGCTTAGAGTACCAGTATGGCTACACCTTC
TRBV5-1,few,NA,TRBJ2-7,CASSLEGTGGGTYEQYF,TGCGCCAGCAGCTTGGAAGGTACAGGGGGAGGGACCTACGAGCAGTACTTC
TRBV2,NA,NA,TRBJ2-6,CASSVGGRNSGANVLTF,TGTGCCAGCAGTGTTGGGGGGCGGAACTCTGGGGCCAACGTCCTGACTTTC
TRBV30,NA,NA,TRBJ1-5,CAWSVPGQPQHF,TGTGCCTGGAGTGTCCCGGGTCAGCCCCAGCATTTT
TRBV25-1,NA,NA,TRBJ2-5,CASSGLGGETQYF,TGTGCCAGCAGTGGGCTAGGTGGTGAGACCCAGTACTTC
TRBV6-5,NA,TRBD2,TRBJ2-1,CASSFRLAGWGGQFF,TGTGCCAGCAGTTTCCGACTAGCGGGATGGGGGGGGCAGTTCTTC
TRBV5-5,NA,TRBD2,TRBJ2-5,CASSLGTSGKETQYF,TGTGCCAGCAGCTTGGGGACTAGCGGGAAAGAGACCCAGTACTTC
TRBV10-3,NA,NA,TRBJ2-7,CAISESGQDYEQYF,TGTGCCATCAGTGAGTCGGGACAAGACTACGAGCAGTACTTC
TRBV11-3,NA,NA,TRBJ2-7,CASKGRLGRPQYF,TGTGCCAGCAAGGGCAGGTTGGGGCGGCCGCAGTACTTC
TRBV6-5,NA,NA,TRBJ2-5,CASSYLGGRRDETQYF,TGTGCCAGCAGTTACTTAGGTGGGAGAAGGGACGAGACCCAGTACTTC
TRBV30,NA,TRBD1,TRBJ1-1,CAWSTQTGSLTEAFF,TGTGCCTGGAGTACACAGACAGGGTCCTTAACTGAAGCTTTCTTT
TRBV5-4,few,NA,TRBJ1-2,CASSLDAGYTF,TGTGCCAGCAGCTTGGACGCTGGCTACACCTTC
TRBV6-1,NA,TRBD1,TRBJ2-7,CASSRGQGAGYEQYF,TGTGCCAGCAGTCGAGGACAGGGAGCGGGCTACGAGCAGTACTTC
TRBV27,NA,TRBD1,TRBJ2-7,CASRPGQGPHEQYF,TGTGCCAGTCGCCCGGGACAGGGGCCTCACGAGCAGTACTTC
TRBV19,NA,TRBD1,TRBJ2-7,CASSGTALREQYF,TGTGCCAGTAGCGGGACAGCTCTTCGAGAGCAGTACTTC
TRBV2,NA,TRBD1,TRBJ2-1,CASNPDRDSYNEQFF,TGTGCCAGCAATCCGGACAGGGACTCCTACAATGAGCAGTTCTTC
TRBV28,NA,TRBD1,TRBJ2-3,CASSGQWDRGPTTSTDTQYF,TGTGCCAGCAGTGGTCAGTGGGACAGGGGGCCTACTACTAGCACAGATACGCAGTATTTT
TRBV18,once,TRBD2,TRBJ2-5,CASSPLGTSGRGETQYF,TGTGCCAGCTCACCTCTTGGGACTAGCGGGAGAGGAGAGACCCAGTACTTC
TRBV4-2,NA,TRBD1,TRBJ1-4,CASSGRGPGNEKLFF,TGTGCCAGCAGCGGCAGGGGGCCTGGTAATGAAAAACTGTTTTTT
TRBV5-1,once,TRBD2,TRBJ2-3,CASMERGVDTDTQYF,TGCGCCAGCATGGAGCGGGGGGTCGACACAGATACGCAGTATTTT
TRBV6-6,NA,NA,TRBJ2-7,CASTPPGVYEQYF,TGTGCCAGCACCCCTCCCGGGGTCTACGAGCAGTACTTC
TRBV5-1,NA,NA,TRBJ2-7,CASSLAWGDVEQYF,TGCGCCAGCAGCTTGGCTTGGGGCGATGTGGAGCAGTACTTC
TRBV19,NA,TRBD2,TRBJ2-5,CASSRRGVETQYF,TGTGCCAGTAGTCGGCGGGGGGTAGAGACCCAGTACTTC
TRBV15,NA,TRBD2,TRBJ2-3,CATSRDTMTSGVTDTQYF,TGTGCCACCAGCAGAGATACAATGACTAGCGGGGTAACAGATACGCAGTATTTT
TRBV7-8,once,TRBD1,TRBJ2-7,CASSQDPGGREQYF,TGTGCCAGCAGCCAGGACCCAGGGGGCCGGGAGCAGTACTTC
TRBV6-5,NA,TRBD2,TRBJ2-7,CATRAGGRYEQYF,TGTGCCACCCGAGCGGGAGGGCGCTACGAGCAGTACTTC
TRBV7-2,NA,NA,TRBJ1-1,CASSSDSNFVTEAFF,TGTGCCAGCAGCTCGGACAGTAATTTCGTGACTGAAGCTTTCTTT
TRBV29-1,NA,NA,TRBJ2-7,CRLILRTVRTYEQYF,TGCAGGCTCATACTCAGGACGGTTAGGACCTACGAGCAGTACTTC
TRBV5-1,NA,NA,TRBJ1-3,CASSWGLSSSGNTIYF,TGCGCCAGCAGCTGGGGACTCTCCAGCTCTGGAAACACCATATATTTT
TRBV15,NA,TRBD1,TRBJ2-7,CATSSGDRGGEQYF,TGTGCCACCAGCAGTGGGGACAGGGGGGGCGAGCAGTACTTC
TRBV5-1,NA,NA,TRBJ2-7,CASSISYEQYF,TGCGCCAGCAGCATTTCCTACGAGCAGTACTTC
TRBV6-5,NA,NA,TRBJ2-3,CASSYRASSSDTQYF,TGTGCCAGCAGTTACCGGGCTTCCAGTTCAGATACGCAGTATTTT
TRBV6-1,NA,NA,TRBJ2-7,CASRISGSTSYEQYF,TGTGCCAGCAGAATCTCAGGGTCGACGTCCTACGAGCAGTACTTC
TRBV7-8,NA,NA,TRBJ1-3,CASSLVGLKNTIYF,TGTGCCAGCAGCTTAGTGGGGCTTAAAAACACCATATATTTT
TRBV5-3,NA,NA,TRBJ2-7,CARSLGRGFSYEQYF,TGTGCCAGAAGCTTGGGTAGGGGCTTCTCCTACGAGCAGTACTTC
TRBV27,NA,NA,TRBJ2-7,CASSLAGLTYEQYF,TGTGCCAGCAGTTTAGCGGGGCTAACCTACGAGCAGTACTTC
TRBV18,NA,NA,TRBJ1-3,CASSPERNTIYF,TGTGCCAGCTCACCAGAGAGAAACACCATATATTTT
TRBV19,NA,NA,TRBJ1-5,CASSPSVRQPQHF,TGTGCCAGTAGCCCGTCAGTTAGACAGCCCCAGCATTTT